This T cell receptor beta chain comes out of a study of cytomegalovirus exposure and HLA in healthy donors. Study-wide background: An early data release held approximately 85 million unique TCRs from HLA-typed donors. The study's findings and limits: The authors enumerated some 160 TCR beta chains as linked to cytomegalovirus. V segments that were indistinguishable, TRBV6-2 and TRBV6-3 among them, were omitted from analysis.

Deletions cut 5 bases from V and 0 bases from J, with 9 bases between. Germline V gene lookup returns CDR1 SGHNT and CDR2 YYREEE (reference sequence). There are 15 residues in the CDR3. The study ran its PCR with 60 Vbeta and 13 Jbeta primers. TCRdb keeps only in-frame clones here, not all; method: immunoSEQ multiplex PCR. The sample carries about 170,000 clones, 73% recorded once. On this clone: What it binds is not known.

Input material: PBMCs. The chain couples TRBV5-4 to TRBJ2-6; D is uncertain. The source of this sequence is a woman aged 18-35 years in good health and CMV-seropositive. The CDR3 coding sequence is TGTGCCAGCAGGAATACAGACTCTGGGGCCAACGTCCTGACTTTC. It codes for CASRNTDSGANVLTF.